These 30 T cell receptor beta chains were sequenced from one sample in a study of T cells after yellow fever vaccination. TCRdb independently ran MiXCR on the 5' RACE reads; one entry per CDR3 protein. The sample has about 160,000 distinct CDR3 sequences, 6% to 7.5% seen once. The sequencing here drew on CD4+ T cells sorted from PBMCs, taken more than 4 days after the first yellow fever vaccination. These receptor sequences come from a man aged 18-30 years who received the YFV17D yellow fever vaccine.

This clonotype was found a few times. V gene TRBV19 combines with J gene TRBJ1-2; D is uncertain. Deletions cut 9 bases from V and 5 bases from J, with 13 bases between. The CDR3 is 12 amino acids. Germline CDR1 is LNHDA and CDR2 is SQIVND (reference sequence). The CDR3 sequence: CASQWEGYGYTF. In DNA, the CDR3 is TGTGCCAGCCAGTGGGAGGGATATGGCTACACCTTC.

This clonotype showed up many times. This chain joins TRBV12-3 or TRBV12-4 and TRBJ2-5; 8 bases match TRBD2. V gave up 8 bases and J gave up 6 bases; unmatched junction bases: 14. This CDR3 comprises 15 residues. The CDR3 DNA sequence: TGTGCCAGCGGAACTGGGGACGGGGGGGCGAAGACCCAGTACTTC. This encodes CASGTGDGGAKTQYF.

As for this clonotype: Sequence at one end of the junction differs from germline and may be a read error. The J gene is TRBJ2-5, the V gene TRBV18; D gene ambiguous. Germline-derived CDR1 and CDR2 are KGHSH and LQKENI. The CDR3 covers 15 residues. CDR3 nucleotide sequence: TGTGCCAGCTCACCAAAGGACGCCGTCCAAGAGAGCCAGTACTTC. Encoded protein: CASSPKDAVQESQYF.

This clonotype was counted ten times or more. V gene TRBV10-3 combines with J gene TRBJ1-1; 9 nucleotides line up with TRBD1. With V trimmed by 10 bases and J by 4 bases, 10 bases remained unmatched. This CDR3 contains 14 residues. In germline, CDR1 is ENHRY, CDR2 SYGVKD. In DNA form, the CDR3 reads TGTGCCACCCTAAGCGGGACAGGGTTCACTGAAGCTTTCTTT. Amino acid sequence: CATLSGTGFTEAFF.

This clonotype was found many times. V is TRBV6-5 and J is TRBJ1-1; 9 nucleotides match TRBD1. The CDR3 contains 16 residues. Germline-derived CDR1 and CDR2 are MNHEY and SVGAGI. J gave up 3 bases and V 7 bases, and 12 bases lay outside the gene matches. CDR3 residues: CASKNRDRDWDTEAFF. CDR3 DNA: TGTGCCAGCAAAAACCGGGACAGGGATTGGGACACTGAAGCTTTCTTT.

This clonotype was counted at least ten times. The chain couples TRBV18 to TRBJ2-7; possibly TRBD1 or TRBD2 for D (5 bases each). The CDR3 has 12 amino acids. Germline CDR1 and CDR2: KGHSH and LQKENI. The ends were cut back, 2 bases at V and 4 bases at J, with 6 bases in the middle. DNA for the CDR3: TGTGCCAGCTCACCAGAGGGGTACGAGCAGTACGTC. Protein: CASSPEGYEQYV.

At least ten counts were recorded for this clonotype. The chain couples TRBV6-2 or TRBV6-3 to TRBJ2-1; D unresolved. Germline V gene sequence: CDR1 MNHEY, CDR2 SVGEGT. Deletions cut 2 bases from V and 6 bases from J, with 2 bases between. The CDR3 consists of 11 residues. The CDR3 loop is CASSYGNEQFF. CDR3 sequence (DNA): TGTGCCAGCAGTTACGGCAATGAGCAGTTCTTC.

The rearrangement links TRBV12-3 or TRBV12-4 to TRBJ2-3, with D possibly matching TRBD2 (7 bases). The germline V and J ends were trimmed by 0 bases and 2 bases, with 15 bases remaining between them. The CDR3 contains 17 residues. The CDR3 bases are TGTGCCAGCAGTTTAGCGGCCGGGGGGCAGGCCACAGATACGCAGTATTTT. Its translation is CASSLAAGGQATDTQYF.

This clonotype was picked up a small number of times. The junction departs from germline at one end; a sequencing error may be responsible. In nucleotides, the CDR3 is TGTGCTAGCAGCCCCAGCGGGGGTATAGCTAATGAGCAGTTCTTC. Its protein product is CASSPSGGIANEQFF. This chain connects TRBV7-7 to TRBJ2-1, with 8 bases that match TRBD2. The length of the CDR3 is 15 residues. CDR1 SSHAT and CDR2 FNYEAQ come from the germline V gene (reference sequence).

This clonotype was seen only a few times. The V call is TRBV7-2, the J call TRBJ2-3, with 9 nucleotides matching TRBD2. The CDR3 runs to 15 residues. Germline V CDR1 and CDR2: SGHTA, FQGNSA. V was clipped by 5 bases and J by 4 bases; unmatched bases: 7. The CDR3: CASSPQRGASDTQYF. The CDR3 DNA reads as TGTGCCAGCAGCCCCCAGCGGGGGGCTTCAGATACGCAGTATTTT.

This clonotype was detected many times. The chain carries TRBV5-1 and TRBJ1-1; 10 bases fit TRBD1. Germline CDR1 SGHRS, CDR2 YFSETQ. The J segment lost 5 bases and the V segment lost 4 bases, leaving 5 bases of the junction unmatched. This CDR3 contains 14 residues. The chain's CDR3 is CASSIGTGETEAFF. CDR3 DNA: TGCGCCAGCAGCATTGGGACAGGGGAAACTGAAGCTTTCTTT. Supplemented by reference TRBV5-1 and TRBJ1-1, the full variable domain reads KAGVTQTPRYLIKTRGQQVTLSCSPISGHRSVSWYQQTPGQGLQFLFEYFSETQRNKGNFPGRFSGRQFSNSRSEMNVSTLELGDSALYLCASSIGTGETEAFFGQGTRLTVV.

This clonotype occurred many times. The chain carries TRBV7-2 and TRBJ1-1; D is unresolved. The CDR3 has 15 amino acids. The germline gives CDR1 SGHTA, CDR2 FQGNSA. V shed 2 bases and J shed 1 base, with 11 bases lying between them. The CDR3 nucleotides read TGTGCCAGCAGCTTAATGCAGACCCAGAACACTGAAGCTTTCTTT. It codes for CASSLMQTQNTEAFF.

This clonotype turned up a few times. The chain couples TRBV9 to TRBJ2-5, with D unresolved. V was clipped by 0 bases and J by 2 bases, with 5 bases between them. The CDR3 contains 13 residues. Germline V gene sequence: CDR1 SGDLS, CDR2 YYNGEE. The CDR3 region is CASSVDPQETQYF. The CDR3 nucleotides read TGTGCCAGCAGCGTAGATCCTCAAGAGACCCAGTACTTC.

Regarding this clonotype: A read error may explain this, as a much larger clone is one base away. This chain uses TRBV6-1 with TRBJ2-5; 14 nucleotides line up with TRBD2. This CDR3 region has 16 residues. Germline V gene data show CDR1 as MNHNS and CDR2 as SASEGT. The CDR3: CVSNPGTSGGGETQYF. The CDR3 DNA is TGTGTCAGCAACCCCGGGACTAGCGGGGGCGGAGAGACCCAGTACTTC.

The V call is TRBV2, the J call TRBJ1-5; no firm D call. The CDR3 has 12 amino acids. Germline CDR1 and CDR2: SNHLY and FYNNEI. V dropped 7 bases and J dropped 6 bases, with 10 bases sitting between them. The CDR3 protein is CASKLHIQPQHF. CDR3 nucleotides: TGTGCCAGCAAACTGCACATTCAGCCCCAGCATTTT.

This clonotype occurred many times. The J gene is TRBJ1-1, the V gene TRBV7-2; 10 bases align to TRBD1. With V trimmed by 3 bases and J by 3 bases, 7 bases remained unmatched. Germline CDR1 is SGHTA and CDR2 is FQGNSA. The CDR3 runs 16 residues. The CDR3 DNA reads as TGTGCCAGCAGCTTCTCACCCGGGACAGGGGACACTGAAGCTTTCTTT. It encodes CASSFSPGTGDTEAFF.

This clonotype came up a few times. This chain connects TRBV9 to TRBJ2-1, with TRBD2 matching over 10 bases. Germline CDR1 reads SGDLS; CDR2 reads YYNGEE. V lost 0 bases and J lost 5; bases outside the gene matches: 8. The CDR3 runs to 17 residues. The CDR3 sequence: CASSVVGGLAGDNEQFF. DNA for the CDR3: TGTGCCAGCAGCGTAGTAGGGGGGCTAGCGGGAGACAATGAGCAGTTCTTC.

This clonotype was detected ten times or more. V is TRBV11-1 and J is TRBJ2-3; TRBD2 is a possible D gene (5 bases). Germline-derived CDR1 and CDR2 are SGHAT and FQDESV (reference sequence). Deletions cut 4 bases from V and 9 bases from J, with 11 bases between. The CDR3 totals 12 residues. The CDR3 spells CASSYTPGTQYF. CDR3 bases: TGTGCCAGCAGCTACACCCCGGGGACGCAGTATTTT.

The table lists this clonotype with many counts. The rearrangement uses TRBV11-1 and TRBJ1-2, with no clear D. CDR3 size: 14 residues. Trimming took off 1 base at V and 4 bases at J, with 10 bases between the two ends. Germline V lookup: CDR1 SGHAT, CDR2 FQDESV (reference sequence). This chain's CDR3 is CASSLDGGPYGYTF. The CDR3 nucleotides are TGTGCCAGCAGCTTAGACGGCGGCCCCTATGGCTACACCTTC. The variable domain in full, with the rest retrieved from reference TRBV11-1 and TRBJ1-2, is EAEVAQSPRYKITEKSQAVAFWCDPISGHATLYWYRQILGQGPELLVQFQDESVVDDSQLPKDRFSAERLKGVDSTLKIQPAELGDSAMYLCASSLDGGPYGYTFGSGTRLTVV.

This clonotype came up many times. The V call is TRBV5-4, the J call TRBJ2-2, with TRBD2 identical over 8 bases. V was clipped by 1 base and J by 1 base; unmatched bases: 6. Per germline, CDR1 SGHNT and CDR2 YYREEE (reference sequence). The CDR3 has 17 residues. DNA of the CDR3: TGTGCCAGCAGCTTGCGCCGGCTAGCGGGGAACACCGGGGAGCTGTTTTTT. Translation: CASSLRRLAGNTGELFF.

V and J are TRBV7-9 and TRBJ2-7; 8 bases are a match to TRBD2. Germline-derived CDR1 and CDR2 are SEHNR and FQNEAQ (reference sequence). This CDR3 is built from 13 residues. J gave up 6 bases and V 5 bases, and 6 bases lay outside the gene matches. In DNA form, the CDR3 reads TGTGCCAGCAGCCCCGGGGGGGCGGCCGAGCAGTACGTC. It specifies CASSPGGAAEQYV.

This clonotype was detected only a few times. V usage is TRBV19 and J usage is TRBJ2-5, with 9 bases aligning to TRBD1. CDR1 is LNHDA and CDR2 is SQIVND in the germline V gene (reference sequence). The CDR3 length is 14 residues. J gave up 4 bases and V 6 bases, and 6 bases lay outside the gene matches. The CDR3 DNA is TGTGCCAGTAGAGGGACAGGGAGTACAGAGACCCAGTACTTC. Translated, it gives CASRGTGSTETQYF. Drawing the rest from reference TRBV19 and TRBJ2-5, the complete variable domain is DGGITQSPKYLFRKEGQNVTLSCEQNLNHDAMYWYRQDPGQGLRLIYYSQIVNDFQKGDIAEGYSVSREKKESFPLTVTSAQKNPTAFYLCASRGTGSTETQYFGPGTRLLVL.

The chain has TRBV28 and TRBJ1-6; TRBD1 matches 7 bases. J lost 7 bases, V lost 10 bases, and 10 bases had no gene match. The CDR3 has 14 amino acids. The V gene's germline CDR1 is MDHEN and CDR2 SYDVKM. The CDR3 nucleotides are TGTGCCATCCCAACCGGGACAGAAAATTCACCCCTCCACTTT. Its protein is CAIPTGTENSPLHF.

This clonotype has just a few counts. The chain has TRBV5-1 and TRBJ2-2; D remains ambiguous. The ends were cut back, 0 bases at V and 8 bases at J, with 8 bases in the middle. This CDR3 contains 13 residues. Germline V gene data show CDR1 as SGHRS and CDR2 as YFSETQ. The chain's CDR3 is CASSLAGEGELFF. CDR3 nucleotide sequence: TGCGCCAGCAGCTTGGCAGGTGAAGGGGAGCTGTTTTTT.

This clonotype has at least ten counts. The CDR3: CATSQADSPNTGELFF. As DNA, the CDR3 is TGTGCCACCAGTCAGGCGGACAGTCCGAACACCGGGGAGCTGTTTTTT. The V call is TRBV24-1, the J call TRBJ2-2; tentatively, D is TRBD1 (6 bases). The germline V gene encodes CDR1 KGHDR and CDR2 SFDVKD. The CDR3 is made up of 16 amino acids. V lost 6 bases and J lost 0, with 13 bases in between.

This clonotype was found many times. The rearrangement uses TRBV18 and TRBJ1-2, with a tentative D call TRBD1 (5 bases). CDR3 length: 14 residues. V gave up 1 base and J gave up 6 bases, with 12 bases separating them. Germline V gene sequence: CDR1 KGHSH, CDR2 LQKENI. The CDR3 is CASSPLQGGNGYTF. In DNA, the CDR3 is TGTGCCAGCTCACCACTCCAGGGCGGGAATGGCTACACCTTC.

This clonotype was counted many times. The chain couples TRBV4-3 to TRBJ2-1, with D possibly being TRBD2 (7 bases). CDR1 LGHNA and CDR2 YSLEER come from the germline V gene. V was cut by 1 base and J by 8 bases, with 15 bases left in between. The CDR3 is made up of 15 amino acids. The CDR3 sequence is CASSQGGGPFYEQFF. CDR3 nucleotides: TGCGCCAGCAGCCAAGGGGGGGGGCCTTTTTATGAGCAGTTCTTC.

In this sample, this clonotype turned up many times. The V call is TRBV11-2, the J call TRBJ2-1; 9 nucleotides match TRBD2. This CDR3 contains 13 residues. V shed 3 bases, J shed 8 bases, and the junction held 2 bases outside the gene matches. Germline CDR1 is SGHAT and CDR2 is FQNNGV. The CDR3 DNA sequence: TGTGCCAGCAGCTTCGGCGGGGGGGATGAGCAGTTCTTC. It encodes CASSFGGGDEQFF.

The table lists this clonotype with many counts. CDR3 sequence: CASSRSTEETQYF. The CDR3 coding sequence is TGTGCCAGCAGTAGGTCGACCGAAGAGACCCAGTACTTC. This sequence joins TRBV6-1 and TRBJ2-5; no firm D call. The CDR3 spans 13 residues. Per germline, CDR1 MNHNS and CDR2 SASEGT. The germline V and J ends were trimmed by 5 bases and 3 bases, with 10 bases remaining between them.

This clonotype was found many times. The chain is built from TRBV7-9 and TRBJ1-1; D is ambiguous. This CDR3 is 14 amino acids long. CDR1 is SEHNR and CDR2 is FQNEAQ in the germline V gene (reference sequence). V was trimmed by 3 bases and J by 14 bases, leaving 22 bases between them. CDR3 coding DNA: TGTGCCAGCAGCTTCGTGGGAGGGCCGAGTAGATCGTTCTTT. Protein product: CASSFVGGPSRSFF.